The text below deals with one T cell receptor (beta chain). The sample originates from a study of technical replicates of blood from a few donors. The data were produced by immunoSEQ multiplex PCR, yet TCRdb's version contains in-frame clones alone and is incomplete. The data hold approximately 15,000 clones, with over 75% observed a single time. The V segment lost 2 bases and the J segment 3 bases; nucleotides outside the gene matches: 17. This CDR3 has 20 residues. From germline, CDR1 is WNHNN and CDR2 SYGVQD (reference sequence). The receptor comes from a human donor in good health. Material for sequencing was PBMCs. The rearrangement uses TRBV10-1 and TRBJ2-5; TRBD2 agrees at 11 bases. The DNA of the CDR3 is TGCGCCAGCAGTGAGGGGGGTGAAACGGGTAGCGGGAGGGCGGAAGAGACCCAGTACTTC. Amino acids: CASSEGGETGSGRAEETQYF.